This record looks at one TCR beta chain sequence and its context. The data stem from a study of T cell responses to AZD1222 COVID-19 vaccine. The method was immunoSEQ multiplex PCR; TCRdb's version includes in-frame clones alone and lacks a portion of them. The table lists 130,000 to 150,000 clones, over 85% of them singletons. Germline CDR1 and CDR2: SGHAT and FQNNGV. CDR3 length: 14 residues. The V end lost 5 bases, the J end lost 0 bases, and 11 bases lay between the germline ends. The sequencing here drew on peripheral blood, taken on day 0 of AZD1222 vaccination. J is TRBJ2-7 and V is TRBV11-2; D may be TRBD1 (6 bases). This clonotype was obtained from an adult in good health. The CDR3 DNA follows: TGTGCCAGCAGCGCGGACAGAATCTCCTACGAGCAGTACTTC. Encoded protein: CASSADRISYEQYF.